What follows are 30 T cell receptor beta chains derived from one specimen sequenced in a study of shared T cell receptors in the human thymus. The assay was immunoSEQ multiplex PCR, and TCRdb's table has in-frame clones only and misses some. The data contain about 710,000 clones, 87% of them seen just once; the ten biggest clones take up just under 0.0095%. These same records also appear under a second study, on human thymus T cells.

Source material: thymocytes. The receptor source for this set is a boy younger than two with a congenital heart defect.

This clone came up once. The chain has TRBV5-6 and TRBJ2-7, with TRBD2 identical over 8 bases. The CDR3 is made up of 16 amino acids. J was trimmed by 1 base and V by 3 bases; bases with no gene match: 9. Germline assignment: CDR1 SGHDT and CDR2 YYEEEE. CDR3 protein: CASSSARLAKSYEQYF. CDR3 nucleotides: TGTGCCAGCAGCTCCGCCAGACTAGCGAAATCCTACGAGCAGTACTTC.

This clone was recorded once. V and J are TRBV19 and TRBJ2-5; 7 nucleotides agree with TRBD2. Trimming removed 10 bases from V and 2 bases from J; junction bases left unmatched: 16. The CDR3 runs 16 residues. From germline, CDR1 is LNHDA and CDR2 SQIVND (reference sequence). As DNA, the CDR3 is TGTGCCACCGGGAGGTCTCCGCGGGGCCCGCAAGAGACCCAGTACTTC. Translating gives CATGRSPRGPQETQYF.

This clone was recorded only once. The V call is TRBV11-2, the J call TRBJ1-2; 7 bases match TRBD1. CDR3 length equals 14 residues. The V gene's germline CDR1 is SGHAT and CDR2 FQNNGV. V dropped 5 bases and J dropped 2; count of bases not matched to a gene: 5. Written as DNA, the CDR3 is TGTGCCAGCAGCCCTATGACAGGGAACTATGGCTACACCTTC. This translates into CASSPMTGNYGYTF.

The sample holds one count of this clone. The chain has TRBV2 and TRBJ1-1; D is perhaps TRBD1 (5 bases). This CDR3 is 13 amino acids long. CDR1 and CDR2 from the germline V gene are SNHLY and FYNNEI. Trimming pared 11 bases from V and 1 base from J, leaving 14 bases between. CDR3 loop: CARGEGKNTEAFF. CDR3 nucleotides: TGTGCCCGCGGGGAGGGGAAGAACACTGAAGCTTTCTTT.

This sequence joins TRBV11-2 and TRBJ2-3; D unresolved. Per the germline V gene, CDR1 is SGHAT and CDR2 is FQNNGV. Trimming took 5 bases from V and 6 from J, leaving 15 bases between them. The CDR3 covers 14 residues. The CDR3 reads CASSPGRKEDTQYF. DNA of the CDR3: TGTGCCAGCAGCCCCGGTCGAAAGGAGGATACGCAGTATTTT.

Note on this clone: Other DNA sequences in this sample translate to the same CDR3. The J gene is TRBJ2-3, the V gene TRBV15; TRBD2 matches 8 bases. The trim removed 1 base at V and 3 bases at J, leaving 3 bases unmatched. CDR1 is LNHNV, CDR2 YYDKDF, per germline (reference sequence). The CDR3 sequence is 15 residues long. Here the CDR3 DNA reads TGTGCCACCAGCAGAGCCAGCGGGGGAACAGATACGCAGTATTTT. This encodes CATSRASGGTDTQYF.

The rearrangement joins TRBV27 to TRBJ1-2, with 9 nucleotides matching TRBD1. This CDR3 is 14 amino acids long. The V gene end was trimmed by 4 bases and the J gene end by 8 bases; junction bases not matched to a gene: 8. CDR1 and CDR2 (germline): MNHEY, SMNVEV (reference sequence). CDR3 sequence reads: CASSSRGQGNGYTF. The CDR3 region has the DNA TGTGCCAGCAGTTCCCGGGGACAGGGTAACGGCTACACCTTC.

The CDR3 reads CASSQARITNEKLFF. CDR3 coding DNA: TGTGCCAGCAGCCAAGCTAGGATAACTAATGAAAAACTGTTTTTT. The chain couples TRBV14 to TRBJ1-4; D remains unclear. V was cut by 1 base and J by 1 base, with 7 bases left in between. CDR3 length: 15 residues. Looked up from germline, CDR1 is SGHDN and CDR2 is FVKESK.

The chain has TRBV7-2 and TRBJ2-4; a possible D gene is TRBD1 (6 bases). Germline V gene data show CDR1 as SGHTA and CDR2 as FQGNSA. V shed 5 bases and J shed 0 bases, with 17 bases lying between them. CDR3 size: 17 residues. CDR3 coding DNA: TGTGCCAGCAGCGCCCGGACAGTACCGCTAGCCAAAAACATTCAGTACTTC. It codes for CASSARTVPLAKNIQYF. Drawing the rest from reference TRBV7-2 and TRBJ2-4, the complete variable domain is GAGVSQSPSNKVTEKGKDVELRCDPISGHTALYWYRQSLGQGLEFLIYFQGNSAPDKSGLPSDRFSAERTGGSVSTLTIQRTQQEDSAVYLCASSARTVPLAKNIQYFGAGTRLSVL.

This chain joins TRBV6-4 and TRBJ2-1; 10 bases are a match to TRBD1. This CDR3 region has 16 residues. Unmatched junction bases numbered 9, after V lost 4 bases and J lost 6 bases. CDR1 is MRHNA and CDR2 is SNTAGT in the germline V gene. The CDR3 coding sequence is TGTGCCAGCAGTGCCACCCTAGGGACAGGGGTCAATGAGCAGTTCTTC. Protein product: CASSATLGTGVNEQFF.

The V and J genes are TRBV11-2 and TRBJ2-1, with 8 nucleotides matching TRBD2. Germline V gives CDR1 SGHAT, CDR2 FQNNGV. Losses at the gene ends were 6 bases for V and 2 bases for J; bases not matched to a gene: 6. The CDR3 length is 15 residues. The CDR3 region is CASRIAGCAYNEQFF. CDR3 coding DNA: TGTGCCAGCAGAATAGCGGGGTGCGCCTACAATGAGCAGTTCTTC.

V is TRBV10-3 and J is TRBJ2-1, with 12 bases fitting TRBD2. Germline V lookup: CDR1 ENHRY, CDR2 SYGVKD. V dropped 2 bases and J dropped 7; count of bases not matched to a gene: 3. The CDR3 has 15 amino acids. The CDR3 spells CAISELAGGRNEQFF. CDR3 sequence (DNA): TGTGCCATCAGTGAGCTAGCGGGGGGGCGGAATGAGCAGTTCTTC.

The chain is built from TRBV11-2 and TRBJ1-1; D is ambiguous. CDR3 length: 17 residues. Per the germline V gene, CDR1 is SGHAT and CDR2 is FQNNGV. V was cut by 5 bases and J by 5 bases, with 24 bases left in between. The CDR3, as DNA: TGTGCCAGCAGCCTACAGCCCCCCGGATTGTTCCGTACTGAAGCTTTCTTT. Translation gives CASSLQPPGLFRTEAFF.

CDR3 coding DNA: TGTGCCATCAGTCCGCAGGGATACACTGAAGCTTTCTTT. As protein: CAISPQGYTEAFF. This sequence joins TRBV10-3 and TRBJ1-1; possible D gene TRBD1, 5 bases. The germline V gene encodes CDR1 ENHRY and CDR2 SYGVKD. Trimming removed 5 bases from V and 3 bases from J, with 10 bases in between. This CDR3 is built from 13 residues.

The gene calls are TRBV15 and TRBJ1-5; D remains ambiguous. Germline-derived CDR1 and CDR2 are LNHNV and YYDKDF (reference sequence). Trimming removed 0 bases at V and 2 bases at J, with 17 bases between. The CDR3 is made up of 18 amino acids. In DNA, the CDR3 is TGTGCCACCAGCAGAGATCTTACGTTGGCCCCCGGCAATCAGCCCCAGCATTTT. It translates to CATSRDLTLAPGNQPQHF.

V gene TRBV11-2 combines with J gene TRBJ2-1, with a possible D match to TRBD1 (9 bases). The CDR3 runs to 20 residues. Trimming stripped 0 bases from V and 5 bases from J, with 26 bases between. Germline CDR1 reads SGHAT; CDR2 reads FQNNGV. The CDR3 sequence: CASSLDPGLNSGTGHNEQFF. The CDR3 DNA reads TGTGCCAGCAGCTTAGATCCGGGGCTTAATAGCGGGACAGGGCACAATGAGCAGTTCTTC.

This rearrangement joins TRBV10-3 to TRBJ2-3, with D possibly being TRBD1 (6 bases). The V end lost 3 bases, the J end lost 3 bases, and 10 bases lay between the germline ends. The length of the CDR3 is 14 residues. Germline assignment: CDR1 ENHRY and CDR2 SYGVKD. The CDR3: CAISETGFTDTQYF. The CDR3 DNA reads TGTGCCATCAGTGAAACAGGGTTTACAGATACGCAGTATTTT.

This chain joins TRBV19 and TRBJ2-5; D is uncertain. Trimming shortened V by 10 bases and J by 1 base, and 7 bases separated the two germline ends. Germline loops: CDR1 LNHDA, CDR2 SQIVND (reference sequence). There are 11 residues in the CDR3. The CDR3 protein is CATNSQETQYF. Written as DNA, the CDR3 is TGTGCCACCAACAGCCAAGAGACCCAGTACTTC.

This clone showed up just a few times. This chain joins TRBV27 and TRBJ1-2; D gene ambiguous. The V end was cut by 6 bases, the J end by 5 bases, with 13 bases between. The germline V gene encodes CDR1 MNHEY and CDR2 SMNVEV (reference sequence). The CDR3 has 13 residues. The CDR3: CASSPRIGYGYTF. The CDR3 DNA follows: TGTGCCAGCAGCCCTCGGATCGGGTATGGCTACACCTTC.

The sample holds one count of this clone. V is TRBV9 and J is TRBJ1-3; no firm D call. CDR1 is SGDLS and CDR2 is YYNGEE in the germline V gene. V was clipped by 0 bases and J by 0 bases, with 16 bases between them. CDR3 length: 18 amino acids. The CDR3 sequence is CASSVATRGGGSGNTIYF. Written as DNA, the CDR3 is TGTGCCAGCAGCGTAGCTACCCGTGGAGGCGGCTCTGGAAACACCATATATTTT.

In DNA, the CDR3 is TGTGCCAGCAGTCCTTCGGGACAGGGTCCCTACGAGCAGTACTTC. Protein product: CASSPSGQGPYEQYF. The chain combines TRBV28 with TRBJ2-7; 9 nucleotides align to TRBD1. The V segment lost 5 bases and the J segment 2 bases; nucleotides outside the gene matches: 7. CDR1 is MDHEN, CDR2 SYDVKM, per germline. CDR3 length: 15 amino acids.

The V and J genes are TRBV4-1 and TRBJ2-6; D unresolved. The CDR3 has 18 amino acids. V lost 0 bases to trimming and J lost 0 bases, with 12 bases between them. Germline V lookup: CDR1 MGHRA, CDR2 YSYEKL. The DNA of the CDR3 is TGCGCCAGCAGCCAAGAAAGTCAACGGAGCTCTGGGGCCAACGTCCTGACTTTC. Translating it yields CASSQESQRSSGANVLTF.

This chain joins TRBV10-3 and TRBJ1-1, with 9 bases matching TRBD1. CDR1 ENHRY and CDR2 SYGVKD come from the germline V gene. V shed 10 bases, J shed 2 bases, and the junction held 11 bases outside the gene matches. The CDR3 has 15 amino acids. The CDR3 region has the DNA TGTGCCACCCAAGTGGGACAGGGAAACAACACTGAAGCTTTCTTT. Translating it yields CATQVGQGNNTEAFF.

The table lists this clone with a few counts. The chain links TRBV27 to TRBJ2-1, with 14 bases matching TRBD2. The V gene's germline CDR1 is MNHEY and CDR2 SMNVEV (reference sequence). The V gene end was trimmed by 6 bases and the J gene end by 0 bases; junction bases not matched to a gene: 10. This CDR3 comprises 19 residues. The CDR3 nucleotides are TGTGCCAGCAGCCCCGTGACTAGCGGGAGGGATAGCTCCTACAATGAGCAGTTCTTC. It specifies CASSPVTSGRDSSYNEQFF.

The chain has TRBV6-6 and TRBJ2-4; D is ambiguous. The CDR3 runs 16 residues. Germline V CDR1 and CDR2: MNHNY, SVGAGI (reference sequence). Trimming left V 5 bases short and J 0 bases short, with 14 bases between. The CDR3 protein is CASSKTEEIAKNIQYF. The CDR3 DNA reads TGTGCCAGCAGTAAAACAGAAGAAATAGCCAAAAACATTCAGTACTTC.

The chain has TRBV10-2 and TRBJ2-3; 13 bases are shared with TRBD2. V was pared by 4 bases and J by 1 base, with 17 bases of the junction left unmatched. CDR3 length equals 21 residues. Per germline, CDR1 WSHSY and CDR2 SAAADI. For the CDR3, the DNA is TGCGCCAGCAGTGGGACTAGCGGGGGAGCACTCAGAAACCACGGCACAGATACGCAGTATTTT. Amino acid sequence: CASSGTSGGALRNHGTDTQYF.

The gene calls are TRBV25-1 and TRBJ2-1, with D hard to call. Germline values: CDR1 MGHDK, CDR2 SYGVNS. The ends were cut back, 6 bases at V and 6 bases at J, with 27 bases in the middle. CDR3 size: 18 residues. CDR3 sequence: CASSLDLLLRPPANEQFF. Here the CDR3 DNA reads TGTGCCAGCAGCCTAGATCTCCTCCTCCGCCCCCCGGCCAATGAGCAGTTCTTC.

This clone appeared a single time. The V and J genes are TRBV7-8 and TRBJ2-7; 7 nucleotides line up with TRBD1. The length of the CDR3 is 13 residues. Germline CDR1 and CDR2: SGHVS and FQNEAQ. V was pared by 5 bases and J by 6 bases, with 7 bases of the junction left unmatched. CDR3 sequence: CASSTRQGSEQYF. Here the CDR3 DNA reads TGTGCCAGCAGCACCAGACAGGGAAGCGAGCAGTACTTC.

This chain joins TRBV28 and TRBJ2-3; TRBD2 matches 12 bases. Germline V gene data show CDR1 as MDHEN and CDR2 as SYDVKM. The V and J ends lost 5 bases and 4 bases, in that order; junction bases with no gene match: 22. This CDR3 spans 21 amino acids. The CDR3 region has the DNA TGTGCCAGCAGTCCCGGGGGTCGGGGACTAGCGGGCGAAAGGAGGGCAGATACGCAGTATTTT. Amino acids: CASSPGGRGLAGERRADTQYF.

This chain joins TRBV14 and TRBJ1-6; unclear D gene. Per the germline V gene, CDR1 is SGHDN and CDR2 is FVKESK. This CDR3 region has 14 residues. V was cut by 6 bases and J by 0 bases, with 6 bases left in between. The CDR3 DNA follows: TGTGCCAGCAGGGGCAGCTCCTATAATTCACCCCTCCACTTT. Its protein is CASRGSSYNSPLHF. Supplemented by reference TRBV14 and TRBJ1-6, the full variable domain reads EAGVTQFPSHSVIEKGQTVTLRCDPISGHDNLYWYRRVMGKEIKFLLHFVKESKQDESGMPNNRFLAERTGGTYSTLKVQPAELEDSGVYFCASRGSSYNSPLHFGNGTRLTVT.